This record concerns one T cell receptor (beta chain) sequence. These data are taken from a study of OX40 agonist ivuxolimab in advanced cancers. Assay: immunoSEQ multiplex PCR; the TCRdb copy retains only in-frame clones and omits some. The sample has about 45,000 clones, roughly 93% seen once; the top ten hold around a fifth. Looked up from germline, CDR1 is SEHNR and CDR2 is FQNEAQ (reference sequence). V shed 5 bases and J shed 3 bases, with 10 bases lying between them. This CDR3 is 13 amino acids long. The source material was CD4+ or CD8+ T cells sorted from blood, sampled in a trial of the OX40 agonist ivuxolimab. The clonotype originates from an adult with an advanced solid tumor such as melanoma, head and neck, liver or kidney cancer. This rearrangement joins TRBV7-9 to TRBJ1-1; D is ambiguous. In DNA, the CDR3 is TGTGCCAGCAGCCCCGAGTACGACACTGAAGCTTTCTTT. Its translation is CASSPEYDTEAFF.